The next 14 T cell receptor beta chains were all read from a single sample in a study of shared clonotypes between healthy human individuals. The method was immunoSEQ multiplex PCR; TCRdb's version includes in-frame clones alone and lacks a portion of them. The sample records more than 850,000 clones, 75% to 85% being singletons. What was sequenced was memory CD4+ T cells from PBMCs. The subset was: CD45RA-negative fraction. The receptors were gathered from a man between 18 and 29 years old in good health. Some clones in this sample may be carry-over from other donors' samples.

The sample holds a few counts of this clone. The chain recombines TRBV5-1 with TRBJ2-5; the D gene is possibly TRBD2 (6 bases). Germline CDR1 and CDR2: SGHRS and YFSETQ. The germline V and J ends were trimmed by 7 bases and 2 bases, with 9 bases remaining between them. The length of the CDR3 is 12 residues. For the CDR3, the DNA is TGCGCCAGCCCCCGGGGGCAAGAGACCCAGTACTTC. This translates into CASPRGQETQYF.

This clone has a single count. It may be a read error: a sequence one base away is much more abundant. The chain carries TRBV11-2 and TRBJ1-5, with TRBD1 identical over 7 bases. This CDR3 comprises 13 residues. Germline V CDR1 and CDR2: SGHAT, FQNNGV. V dropped 3 bases and J dropped 7; count of bases not matched to a gene: 3. In nucleotides, the CDR3 is TGTGCCAGCAGCTTCGACAGGGACCAGCCCCAGCATTTT. Translating it yields CASSFDRDQPQHF.

The chain combines TRBV7-9 with TRBJ2-7; weak D call: TRBD1 (6 bases). Trimming pared 1 base from V and 0 bases from J, leaving 13 bases between. The CDR3 is made up of 16 amino acids. Per germline, CDR1 SEHNR and CDR2 FQNEAQ (reference sequence). DNA of the CDR3: TGTGCCAGCAGCTTAGTTGGCAGGGGAAGCTCCTACGAGCAGTACTTC. Translated: CASSLVGRGSSYEQYF.

The CDR3 is CASSLGGKDNYGYTF. CDR3 DNA: TGTGCCAGCAGCTTGGGAGGGAAGGATAACTATGGCTACACCTTC. The V call is TRBV5-6, the J call TRBJ1-2; D call uncertain. The CDR3 extends over 15 amino acids. The germline V gene encodes CDR1 SGHDT and CDR2 YYEEEE. V was trimmed by 0 bases and J by 1 base, leaving 10 bases between them.

This chain connects TRBV6-5 to TRBJ1-1, with no clear D. V gave up 10 bases and J gave up 2 bases, with 8 bases separating them. CDR3 length: 11 residues. The germline V gene encodes CDR1 MNHEY and CDR2 SVGAGI. CDR3 DNA sequence: TGTGCCACCCCCCGAAACACTGAAGCTTTCTTT. As protein: CATPRNTEAFF.

The V and J genes are TRBV28 and TRBJ2-7; D is perhaps TRBD1 (6 bases). This CDR3 is 14 amino acids long. Germline-derived CDR1 and CDR2 are MDHEN and SYDVKM. V gave up 5 bases and J gave up 3 bases, with 14 bases separating them. In DNA form, the CDR3 reads TGTGCCAGCAGTCTTACGGGACACCTCTACGAGCAGTACTTC. Translating gives CASSLTGHLYEQYF.

This clone was detected only once. The chain employs TRBV19 and TRBJ1-5; D remains ambiguous. The CDR3 has 13 amino acids. Trimming took 7 bases from V and 0 from J, leaving 7 bases between them. Germline V gives CDR1 LNHDA, CDR2 SQIVND (reference sequence). CDR3 protein: CASTPVSNQPQHF. CDR3 bases: TGTGCCAGTACCCCCGTTAGCAATCAGCCCCAGCATTTT.

The chain couples TRBV7-6 to TRBJ2-7; D unresolved. CDR3 length: 13 residues. Germline V CDR1 and CDR2: SGHVS, FNYEAQ. The V end lost 0 bases, the J end lost 3 bases, and 6 bases lay between the germline ends. The CDR3 coding sequence is TGTGCCAGCAGCTTAGCGTCCAGCTACGAGCAGTACTTC. It translates to CASSLASSYEQYF. Looking up the rest from reference TRBV7-6 and TRBJ2-7 gives the full variable domain: GAGVSQSPRYKVTKRGQDVALRCDPISGHVSLYWYRQALGQGPEFLTYFNYEAQQDKSGLPNDRFSAERPEGSISTLTIQRTEQRDSAMYRCASSLASSYEQYFGPGTRLTVT.

The chain couples TRBV27 to TRBJ2-7; TRBD1 matches 11 bases. Germline V gives CDR1 MNHEY, CDR2 SMNVEV (reference sequence). CDR3 length: 16 amino acids. The trim removed 0 bases at V and 3 bases at J, leaving 4 bases unmatched. The CDR3 DNA reads as TGTGCCAGCAGTTTATCGGGGACAGGGGGGATCTACGAGCAGTACTTC. Translation gives CASSLSGTGGIYEQYF.

This chain connects TRBV9 to TRBJ2-2; no reliable D call. The CDR3 sequence is 16 residues long. V lost 0 bases and J 6 bases, leaving 15 bases between the germline ends. Germline CDR1 SGDLS, CDR2 YYNGEE. As DNA, the CDR3 is TGTGCCAGCAGCGTAGCGTCTAGAGCGTACGCCGGGGAGCTGTTTTTT. This gives the protein CASSVASRAYAGELFF.

The rearrangement joins TRBV7-9 to TRBJ1-1, with a possible D match to TRBD1 (5 bases). From germline, CDR1 is SEHNR and CDR2 FQNEAQ (reference sequence). The CDR3 covers 14 residues. Trimming left V 7 bases short and J 3 bases short, with 15 bases between. In DNA, the CDR3 is TGTGCCAGCAAAAAACGGTTAGGGGACACTGAAGCTTTCTTT. It translates to CASKKRLGDTEAFF.

The chain links TRBV5-1 to TRBJ1-1; no clear D gene. Trimming took off 0 bases at V and 3 bases at J, with 18 bases between the two ends. CDR1 and CDR2 from the germline V gene are SGHRS and YFSETQ. CDR3 size: 17 residues. The CDR3 bases are TGCGCCAGCAGCTTGGACACTGCTCAGAGGTGGGACACTGAAGCTTTCTTT. It encodes CASSLDTAQRWDTEAFF.

The V and J genes are TRBV5-1 and TRBJ2-3; D is perhaps TRBD2 (5 bases). From germline, CDR1 is SGHRS and CDR2 YFSETQ. The CDR3 length is 12 residues. V was clipped by 2 bases and J by 5 bases, with 6 bases between them. CDR3 sequence reads: CASSLLGDTQYF. The CDR3 nucleotides are TGCGCCAGCAGCTTACTAGGAGATACGCAGTATTTT.

The chain carries TRBV10-3 and TRBJ2-2; unclear D gene. The germline gives CDR1 ENHRY, CDR2 SYGVKD. This CDR3 is built from 14 residues. V lost 3 bases to trimming and J lost 0 bases, with 5 bases between them. The CDR3 spells CAISDFSNTGELFF. The DNA of the CDR3 is TGTGCCATCAGTGATTTTTCGAACACCGGGGAGCTGTTTTTT.